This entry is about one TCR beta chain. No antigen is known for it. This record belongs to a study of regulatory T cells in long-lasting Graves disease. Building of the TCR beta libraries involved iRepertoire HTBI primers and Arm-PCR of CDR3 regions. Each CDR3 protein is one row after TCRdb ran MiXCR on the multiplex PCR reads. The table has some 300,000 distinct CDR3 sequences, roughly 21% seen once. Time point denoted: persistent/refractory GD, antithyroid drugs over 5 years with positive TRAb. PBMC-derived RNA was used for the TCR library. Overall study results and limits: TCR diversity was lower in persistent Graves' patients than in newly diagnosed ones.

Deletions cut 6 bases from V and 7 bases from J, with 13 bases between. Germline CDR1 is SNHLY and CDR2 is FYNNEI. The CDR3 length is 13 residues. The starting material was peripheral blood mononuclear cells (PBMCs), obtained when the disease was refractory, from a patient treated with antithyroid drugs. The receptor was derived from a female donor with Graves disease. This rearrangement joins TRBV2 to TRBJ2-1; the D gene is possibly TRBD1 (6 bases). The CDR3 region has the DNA TGTGCCAGCAGGGGATACCAGGGGAATGAGCAGTTCTTC. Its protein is CASRGYQGNEQFF.